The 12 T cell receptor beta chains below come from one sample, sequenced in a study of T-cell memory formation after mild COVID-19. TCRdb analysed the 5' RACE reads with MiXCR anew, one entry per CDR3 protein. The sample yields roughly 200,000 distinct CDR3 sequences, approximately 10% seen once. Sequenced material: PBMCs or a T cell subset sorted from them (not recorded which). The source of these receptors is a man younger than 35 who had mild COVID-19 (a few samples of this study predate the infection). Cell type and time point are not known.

CDR3 region: CASSAETGRSGELFF. DNA for the CDR3: TGTGCCAGCAGTGCTGAGACAGGGAGGAGCGGGGAGCTGTTTTTT. The genes are TRBV2 and TRBJ2-2, with D perhaps TRBD1 (7 bases). The CDR3 has 15 amino acids. Germline V gene sequence: CDR1 SNHLY, CDR2 FYNNEI. V was shortened by 4 bases and J by 7 bases, with 16 bases between the two germline ends.

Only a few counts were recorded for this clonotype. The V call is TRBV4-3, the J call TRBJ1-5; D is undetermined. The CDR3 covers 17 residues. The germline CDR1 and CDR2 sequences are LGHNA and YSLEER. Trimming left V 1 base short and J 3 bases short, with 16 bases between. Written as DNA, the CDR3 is TGCGCCAGCAGCCAAGCGCCCTATGGGCAGGACAATCAGCCCCAGCATTTT. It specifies CASSQAPYGQDNQPQHF.

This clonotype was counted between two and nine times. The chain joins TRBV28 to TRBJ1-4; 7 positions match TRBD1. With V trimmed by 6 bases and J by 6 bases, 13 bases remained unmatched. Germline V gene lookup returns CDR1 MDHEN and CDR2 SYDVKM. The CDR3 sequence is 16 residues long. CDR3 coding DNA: TGTGCCAGCAGCCCCGGGGGGCCAGGGGGGTATGAAAAACTGTTTTTT. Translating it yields CASSPGGPGGYEKLFF.

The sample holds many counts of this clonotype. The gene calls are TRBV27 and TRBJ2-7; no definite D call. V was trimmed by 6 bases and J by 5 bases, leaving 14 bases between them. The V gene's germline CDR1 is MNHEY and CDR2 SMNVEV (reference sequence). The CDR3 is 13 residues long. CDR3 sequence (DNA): TGTGCCAGCAGAGGTGTATTGGGTAACGAGCAGTACTTC. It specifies CASRGVLGNEQYF.

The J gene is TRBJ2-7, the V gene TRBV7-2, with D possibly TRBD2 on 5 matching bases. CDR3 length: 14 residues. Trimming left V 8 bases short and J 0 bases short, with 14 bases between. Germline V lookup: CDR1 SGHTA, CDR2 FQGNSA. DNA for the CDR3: TGTGCCAGCCTGAGGGCTACACACTCCTACGAGCAGTACTTC. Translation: CASLRATHSYEQYF.

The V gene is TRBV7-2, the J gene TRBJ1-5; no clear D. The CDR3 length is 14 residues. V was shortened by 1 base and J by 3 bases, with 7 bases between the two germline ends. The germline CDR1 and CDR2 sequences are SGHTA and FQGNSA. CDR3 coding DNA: TGTGCCAGCAGCTTAGGTCCCCTCAATCAGCCCCAGCATTTT. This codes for CASSLGPLNQPQHF. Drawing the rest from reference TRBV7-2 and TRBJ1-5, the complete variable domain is GAGVSQSPSNKVTEKGKDVELRCDPISGHTALYWYRQSLGQGLEFLIYFQGNSAPDKSGLPSDRFSAERTGGSVSTLTIQRTQQEDSAVYLCASSLGPLNQPQHFGDGTRLSIL.

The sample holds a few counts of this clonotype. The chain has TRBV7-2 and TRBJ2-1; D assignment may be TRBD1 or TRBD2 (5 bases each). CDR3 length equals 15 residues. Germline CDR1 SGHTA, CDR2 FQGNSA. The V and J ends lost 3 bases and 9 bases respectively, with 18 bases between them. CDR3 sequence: CASSFGRTGPAEQFF. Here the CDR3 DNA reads TGTGCCAGCAGCTTCGGGCGAACGGGACCCGCTGAGCAGTTCTTC. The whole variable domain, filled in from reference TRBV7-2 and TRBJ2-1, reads GAGVSQSPSNKVTEKGKDVELRCDPISGHTALYWYRQSLGQGLEFLIYFQGNSAPDKSGLPSDRFSAERTGGSVSTLTIQRTQQEDSAVYLCASSFGRTGPAEQFFGPGTRLTVL.

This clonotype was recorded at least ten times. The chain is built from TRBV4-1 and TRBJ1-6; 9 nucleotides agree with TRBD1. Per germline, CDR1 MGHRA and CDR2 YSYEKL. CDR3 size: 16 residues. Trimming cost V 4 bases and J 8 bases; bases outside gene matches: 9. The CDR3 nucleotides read TGCGCCAGCAGCCGACGACAGGGGGTCGTGGATTCACCCCTCCACTTT. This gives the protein CASSRRQGVVDSPLHF.

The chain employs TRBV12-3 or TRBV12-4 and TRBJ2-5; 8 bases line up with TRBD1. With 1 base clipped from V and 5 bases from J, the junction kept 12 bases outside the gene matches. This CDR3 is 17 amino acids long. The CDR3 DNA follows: TGTGCCAGCAGTTTAGGGATAGGCCGGACAGGGAGGGAGACCCAGTACTTC. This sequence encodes CASSLGIGRTGRETQYF.

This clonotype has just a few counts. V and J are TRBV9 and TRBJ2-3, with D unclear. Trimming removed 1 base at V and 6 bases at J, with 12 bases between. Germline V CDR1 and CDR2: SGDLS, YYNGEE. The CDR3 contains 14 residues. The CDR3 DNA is TGTGCCAGCAGCGTACTCCCTATTGGGGATACGCAGTATTTT. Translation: CASSVLPIGDTQYF.

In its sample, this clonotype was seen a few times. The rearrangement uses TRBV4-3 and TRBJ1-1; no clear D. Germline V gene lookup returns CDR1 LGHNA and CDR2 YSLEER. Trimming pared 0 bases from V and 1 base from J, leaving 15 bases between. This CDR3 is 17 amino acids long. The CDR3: CASSQDLPGIKNTEAFF. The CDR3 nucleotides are TGCGCCAGCAGCCAAGATCTCCCGGGGATAAAGAACACTGAAGCTTTCTTT.

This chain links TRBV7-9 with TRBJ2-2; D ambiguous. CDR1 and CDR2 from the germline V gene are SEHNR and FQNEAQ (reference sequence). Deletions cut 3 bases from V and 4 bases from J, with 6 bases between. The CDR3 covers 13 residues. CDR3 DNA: TGTGCCAGCAGCTTTAAAGGCACCGGGGAGCTGTTTTTT. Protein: CASSFKGTGELFF.